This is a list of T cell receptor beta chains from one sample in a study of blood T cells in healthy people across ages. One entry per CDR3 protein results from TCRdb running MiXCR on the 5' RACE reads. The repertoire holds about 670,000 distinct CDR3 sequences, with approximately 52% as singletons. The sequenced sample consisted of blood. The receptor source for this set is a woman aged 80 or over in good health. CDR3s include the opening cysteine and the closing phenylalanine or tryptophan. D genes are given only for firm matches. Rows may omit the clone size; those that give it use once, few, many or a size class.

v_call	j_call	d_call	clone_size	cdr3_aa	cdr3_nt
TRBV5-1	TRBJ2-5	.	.	CASSFTSQETQYF	TGCGCCAGCAGCTTTACATCCCAAGAGACCCAGTACTTC
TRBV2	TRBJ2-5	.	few	CASKGGTSKETQYF	TGTGCCAGCAAAGGGGGGACCTCAAAAGAGACCCAGTACTTC
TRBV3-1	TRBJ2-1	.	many	CASSLGHREQFF	TGTGCCAGCAGCCTGGGCCATCGGGAGCAGTTCTTC
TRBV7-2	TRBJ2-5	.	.	CASSFDYRLTQGTQYF	TGTGCCAGCAGCTTCGATTACAGGCTGACTCAAGGGACCCAGTACTTC
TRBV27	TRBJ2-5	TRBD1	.	CASSLYRGRRETQYF	TGTGCCAGCAGTCTATATAGGGGGCGCAGGGAGACCCAGTACTTC
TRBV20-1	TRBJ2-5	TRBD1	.	CSARGHRDRGGRWETQYF	TGCAGTGCTAGAGGACACCGGGACAGGGGGGGTCGTTGGGAGACCCAGTACTTC
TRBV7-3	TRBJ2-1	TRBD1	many	CASSLRGQGSSEQFF	TGTGCCAGCAGCTTAAGGGGACAGGGGTCGAGTGAGCAGTTCTTC
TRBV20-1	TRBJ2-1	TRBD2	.	CSAGPERGGYNEQFF	TGCAGTGCTGGACCCGAGCGGGGGGGCTACAATGAGCAGTTCTTC
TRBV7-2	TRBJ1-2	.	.	CASSRQRDNYGYTF	TGTGCCAGCAGCCGACAGAGAGATAACTATGGCTACACCTTC
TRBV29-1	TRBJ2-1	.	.	CSVGALSNEQFF	TGCAGCGTTGGCGCCCTTTCGAATGAGCAGTTCTTC
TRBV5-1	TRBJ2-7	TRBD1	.	CASSFGQGPGEQYF	TGCGCCAGCAGCTTCGGACAGGGCCCCGGTGAGCAGTACTTC
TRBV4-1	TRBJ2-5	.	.	CASSQEPGKETQYF	TGCGCCAGCAGCCAAGAACCAGGAAAAGAGACCCAGTACTTC
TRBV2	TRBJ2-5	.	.	CAILTSIKTQYF	TGTGCCATCCTTACTAGTATCAAGACCCAGTACTTC
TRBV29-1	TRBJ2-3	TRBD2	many	CSVGSGGITDTQYF	TGCAGCGTTGGTAGCGGGGGGATTACAGATACGCAGTATTTT
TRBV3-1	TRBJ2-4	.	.	CASSRPGASVTEQYF	TGTGCCAGCAGCCGACCAGGGGCAAGCGTGACGGAGCAGTACTTC
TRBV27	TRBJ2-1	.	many	CASSWGRGYNEQFF	TGTGCCAGCAGTTGGGGACGGGGCTACAATGAGCAGTTCTTC
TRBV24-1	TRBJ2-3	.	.	CATSEGGTAPSTDTQYF	TGTGCCACCAGTGAGGGGGGAACGGCCCCTAGCACAGATACGCAGTATTTT
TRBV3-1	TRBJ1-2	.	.	CASSHALQQGSGYTF	TGTGCCAGCAGCCACGCACTACAACAGGGAAGTGGCTACACCTTC
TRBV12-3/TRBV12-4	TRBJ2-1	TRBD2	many	CASRSLAGGPSYNEQFF	TGTGCCAGCAGGTCACTAGCGGGAGGCCCTTCCTACAATGAGCAGTTCTTC
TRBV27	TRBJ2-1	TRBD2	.	CASSWGGRYNEQFF	TGTGCCAGCAGTTGGGGAGGGCGATACAATGAGCAGTTCTTC
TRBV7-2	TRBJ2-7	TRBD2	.	CASSLGLAGDHPYF	TGTGCCAGCAGCTTGGGACTAGCGGGAGATCATCCGTACTTC
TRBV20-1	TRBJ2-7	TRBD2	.	CSASWQGGVYEQYF	TGCAGTGCTAGTTGGCAGGGAGGGGTCTACGAGCAGTACTTC
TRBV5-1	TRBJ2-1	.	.	CASSSQGRVNEQFF	TGCGCCAGCAGCTCACAGGGAAGGGTAAATGAGCAGTTCTTC
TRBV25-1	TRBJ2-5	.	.	CASSESTGKRQETQYF	TGTGCCAGCAGTGAATCCACGGGGAAGCGCCAAGAGACCCAGTACTTC
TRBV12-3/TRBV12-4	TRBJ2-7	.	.	CACSTGIPYEQYF	TGTGCCTGCAGTACAGGGATTCCCTACGAGCAGTACTTC
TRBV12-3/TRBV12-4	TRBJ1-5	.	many	CASSGLNSNQPQHF	TGTGCCAGCAGCGGACTTAATAGCAATCAGCCCCAGCATTTT
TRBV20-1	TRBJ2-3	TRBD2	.	CSASLVSGAGGPETQYF	TGCAGTGCTAGCCTAGTGAGCGGAGCGGGAGGGCCGGAGACGCAGTATTTT
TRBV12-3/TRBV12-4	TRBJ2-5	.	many	CASSLASAFETQYF	TGTGCCAGCAGTTTAGCCAGCGCCTTCGAGACCCAGTACTTC
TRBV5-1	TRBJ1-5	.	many	CASSGPRGTPVFCNQPQHF	TGCGCCAGCAGCGGCCCCCGGGGGACACCCGTTTTTTGCAATCAGCCCCAGCATTTT
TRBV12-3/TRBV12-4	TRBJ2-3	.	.	CASSLVGGGHTDTQYF	TGTGCCAGCAGTTTGGTGGGCGGGGGCCACACAGATACGCAGTATTTT
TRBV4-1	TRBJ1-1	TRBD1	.	CASSQRGRMNTEAFF	TGCGCCAGCAGCCAAAGGGGGCGGATGAACACTGAAGCTTTCTTT
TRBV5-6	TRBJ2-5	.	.	CASSSKGKTQYF	TGTGCCAGCAGCTCGAAGGGGAAGACCCAGTACTTC